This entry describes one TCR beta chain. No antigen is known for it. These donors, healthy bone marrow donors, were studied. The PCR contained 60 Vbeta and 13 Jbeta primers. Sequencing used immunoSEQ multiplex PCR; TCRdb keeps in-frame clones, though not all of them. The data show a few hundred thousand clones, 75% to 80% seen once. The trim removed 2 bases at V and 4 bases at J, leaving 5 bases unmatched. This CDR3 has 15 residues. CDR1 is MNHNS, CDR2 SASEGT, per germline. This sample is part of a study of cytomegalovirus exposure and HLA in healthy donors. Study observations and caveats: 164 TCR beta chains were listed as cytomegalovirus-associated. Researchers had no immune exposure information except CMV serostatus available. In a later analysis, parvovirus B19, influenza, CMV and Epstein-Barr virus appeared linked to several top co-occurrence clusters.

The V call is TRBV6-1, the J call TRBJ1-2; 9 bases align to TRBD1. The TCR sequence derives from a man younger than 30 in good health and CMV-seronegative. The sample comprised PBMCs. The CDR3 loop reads CASSENRGPGYGYTF. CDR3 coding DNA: TGTGCCAGCAGTGAAAACAGGGGGCCGGGCTATGGCTACACCTTC.